This T cell receptor beta chain was sequenced in a study of cytomegalovirus exposure and HLA in healthy donors. The study's findings and limits: Later analysis identified several of the most significant clusters that appeared linked to common viral pathogens.

Remarks on this clone: Its antigen is unknown.

Amplification used 60 Vbeta primers and 13 Jbeta primers. The method was immunoSEQ multiplex PCR; TCRdb's version includes in-frame clones alone and lacks a portion of them. The sample includes around 150,000 clones, around 80% of them seen just once. V was trimmed by 5 bases and J by 6 bases, leaving 16 bases between them. This CDR3 comprises 14 residues. Germline assignment: CDR1 SGHTA and CDR2 FQGNSA. The sample was PBMCs. The chain uses TRBV7-2 and TRBJ1-1; D is uncertain. This TCR derives from a woman in her thirties or forties in good health and CMV-seropositive. This CDR3 reads CASSPPHLTAEAFF. In nucleotides, the CDR3 is TGTGCCAGCAGCCCGCCCCACCTCACTGCTGAAGCTTTCTTT.